The T cell receptor beta chain described here comes from a study of Ad26.COV2.S vaccination and SARS-CoV-2 variants. In the study overall: Sample donor was a member of the COV1001 Ad26.COV2.S trial arm. In the study, Ad26.COV2.S was injected intramuscularly once, or twice 56 days apart.

Stated treatment: roughly 20 received Ad26.COV2.S at low or high dose, single or two shots; roughly 5 received placebo; per-sample allocation not given. Sampling was performed 63 days after the first vaccine or placebo injection. This Boston cohort included adults aged 18-55 years. Sequencing used immunoSEQ multiplex PCR; TCRdb keeps in-frame clones, though not all of them. The sample lists some 350,000 clones, 85% seen once, with around 3.3% in the top ten. The sequence derives from a person between 18 and 59 years old who received the Ad26.COV2.S COVID-19 vaccine or a placebo. The sequencing here drew on peripheral blood, taken in a trial of Ad26.COV2.S vaccine versus placebo.

The CDR3 here is CATHRQGSTGELFF. The CDR3 DNA reads as TGTGCCACTCACCGACAGGGAAGCACCGGGGAGCTGTTTTTT. V gene TRBV3-1 (or the pseudogene TRBV3-2) combines with J gene TRBJ2-2; 7 bases are shared with TRBD1. V trimming: 10 bases; J trimming: 4 bases; junction bases outside the gene matches: 9. The germline CDR1 and CDR2 sequences are LGHDT and YNNKEL (reference sequence). The CDR3 covers 14 residues.